A single sample is the source of the 14 T cell receptor beta chains below, sequenced in a study. TCRdb's copy holds only in-frame clones and misses some; the assay was immunoSEQ multiplex PCR. The top ten hold 4% to 4.5% of the sample, which has roughly 68,000 clones, 93% seen once. What was sequenced was PBMCs. Every receptor here comes from a man aged 35-49 years with rheumatoid arthritis.

V usage is TRBV21-1 and J usage is TRBJ2-1; TRBD2 is the table's D call and was not checked against the DNA. TRBV21-1 is assigned pseudogene status. CDR3 length: 15 residues. The CDR3 is CASSKRTSGDYEQFF. CDR3 sequence (DNA): TGTGCCAGCAGCAAACGGACTAGCGGGGACTATGAGCAGTTCTTC.

The chain combines TRBV28 with TRBJ1-3; 8 bases align to TRBD1. J gave up 2 bases and V 6 bases, and 9 bases lay outside the gene matches. This CDR3 has 16 residues. Germline V lookup: CDR1 MDHEN, CDR2 SYDVKM. The CDR3 sequence is CASRPTGGIPGNTIYF. The CDR3 nucleotides read TGTGCCAGCAGACCTACAGGGGGAATCCCTGGAAACACCATATATTTT.

The chain has TRBV6-5 and TRBJ2-1; D gene unclear. The CDR3 loop spans 13 amino acids. Deletions cut 1 base from V and 6 bases from J, with 7 bases between. CDR1 MNHEY and CDR2 SVGAGI come from the germline V gene. CDR3 residues: CASSYWQANEQFF. The CDR3 DNA reads TGTGCCAGCAGTTACTGGCAGGCCAATGAGCAGTTCTTC.

The V call is TRBV30, the J call TRBJ1-5; D call uncertain. In germline, CDR1 is GTSNPN, CDR2 SVGIG (reference sequence). Trimming removed 1 base at V and 7 bases at J, with 8 bases between. This CDR3 spans 12 amino acids. CDR3 residues: CAWSEGQQPQHF. CDR3 nucleotide sequence: TGTGCCTGGAGTGAAGGGCAGCAGCCCCAGCATTTT.

This chain connects TRBV30 to TRBJ2-7; 8 bases map to TRBD1. The CDR3 totals 11 residues. Trimming removed 2 bases from V and 10 bases from J; junction bases left unmatched: 4. Germline V CDR1 and CDR2: GTSNPN, SVGIG (reference sequence). This CDR3 reads CAWSSGQGQYF. CDR3 in DNA: TGTGCCTGGAGTTCAGGACAGGGTCAGTACTTC.

The chain employs TRBV11-2 and TRBJ2-3; D not certain. Germline V gene lookup returns CDR1 SGHAT and CDR2 FQNNGV. Trimming removed 2 bases from V and 1 base from J, with 7 bases in between. The CDR3 is 14 amino acids. The CDR3 nucleotides are TGTGCCAGCAGCTTAATATCAGGCACAGATACGCAGTATTTT. This sequence encodes CASSLISGTDTQYF.

The chain uses TRBV19 and TRBJ1-4, with D perhaps matching TRBD1 (6 bases). Between the trimmed V and J ends, which lost 3 bases and 7 bases, there was a span of 18 bases. Germline V gene data show CDR1 as LNHDA and CDR2 as SQIVND (reference sequence). This CDR3 comprises 16 residues. The CDR3 region is CASSIFSWQGSEKLFF. As DNA, the CDR3 is TGTGCCAGTAGTATTTTTTCGTGGCAGGGGAGTGAAAAACTGTTTTTT.

The chain is built from TRBV9 and TRBJ2-4; TRBD2 aligns across 14 bases. The CDR3 contains 17 residues. The V gene end was trimmed by 3 bases and the J gene end by 1 base; junction bases not matched to a gene: 3. Germline loops: CDR1 SGDLS, CDR2 YYNGEE. The CDR3: CASSGTSGGLAKNIQYF. CDR3 nucleotides: TGTGCCAGCAGCGGGACTAGCGGGGGGCTTGCCAAAAACATTCAGTACTTC.

This sequence joins TRBV24-1 and TRBJ2-1; 8 nucleotides match TRBD1. From germline, CDR1 is KGHDR and CDR2 SFDVKD. Unmatched junction bases numbered 7, after V lost 4 bases and J lost 3 bases. This CDR3 comprises 16 residues. The CDR3 nucleotides are TGTGCCACCAGTGAGTTTTCAGGGGGCCTCTACAATGAGCAGTTCTTC. This gives the protein CATSEFSGGLYNEQFF.

The chain links TRBV21-1 to TRBJ2-7; TRBD1 reflects the table's D call only, with no check against the DNA. TRBV21-1 is a pseudogene segment. The CDR3 is 17 residues long. The CDR3 sequence: CASSKARPGHSSYEQYF. The CDR3 DNA reads TGTGCCAGCAGCAAAGCGCGACCGGGACATAGCTCCTACGAGCAGTACTTC.

J is TRBJ1-6 and V is TRBV5-1; 7 nucleotides match TRBD1. V trimming: 8 bases; J trimming: 5 bases; junction bases outside the gene matches: 10. Per the germline V gene, CDR1 is SGHRS and CDR2 is YFSETQ. CDR3 length: 15 residues. This CDR3 is CASATGSRDNSPLHF. The CDR3 region has the DNA TGCGCCAGTGCGACAGGGAGTAGGGATAATTCACCCCTCCACTTT. The variable domain in full, with the rest retrieved from reference TRBV5-1 and TRBJ1-6, is KAGVTQTPRYLIKTRGQQVTLSCSPISGHRSVSWYQQTPGQGLQFLFEYFSETQRNKGNFPGRFSGRQFSNSRSEMNVSTLELGDSALYLCASATGSRDNSPLHFGNGTRLTVT.

This clone was detected only once. The J gene is TRBJ1-1, the V gene TRBV28; D is unclear. CDR3 length: 14 amino acids. Germline CDR1 MDHEN, CDR2 SYDVKM. Trimming removed 5 bases at V and 6 bases at J, with 16 bases between. The DNA of the CDR3 is TGTGCCAGCAGTACCTCGGACGCGGTCCCTGAAGCTTTCTTT. It yields the protein CASSTSDAVPEAFF. Full variable domain (rest looked up from reference TRBV28 and TRBJ1-1): DVKVTQSSRYLVKRTGEKVFLECVQDMDHENMFWYRQDPGLGLRLIYFSYDVKMKEKGDIPEGYSVSREKKERFSLILESASTNQTSMYLCASSTSDAVPEAFFGQGTRLTVV.

CDR3 amino acids: CASSQDPASSYEQYF. The DNA of the CDR3 is TGTGCCAGCAGCCAAGATCCAGCTAGCTCCTACGAGCAGTACTTC. The chain links TRBV14 to TRBJ2-7; D unresolved. The CDR3 runs 15 residues. In germline, CDR1 is SGHDN, CDR2 FVKESK. V was clipped by 0 bases and J by 0 bases, with 9 bases between them.

V and J are TRBV5-8 and TRBJ1-5, with D maybe TRBD1 (5 bases). V lost 0 bases to trimming and J lost 7 bases, with 8 bases between them. Germline CDR1 and CDR2: SGHTS and YDEGEE. This CDR3 spans 13 amino acids. The CDR3 here is CASSLGRDQPQHF. Written as DNA, the CDR3 is TGTGCCAGCAGCTTGGGTAGGGACCAGCCCCAGCATTTT.